A selection of T cell receptor beta chains follows, all from one sample in a study of blood T cell repertoires in COVID-19. Sequencing was performed with immunoSEQ multiplex PCR; in TCRdb, only in-frame clones are kept and a portion is missing. The sample shows around 190,000 clones, roughly four fifths of them seen only once. The sample taken for sequencing was peripheral blood. These receptors all stem from a woman in her 70s with COVID-19, enrolled during active disease. Each CDR3 is given with its conserved first and last residue. A D gene is named only where the DNA matches it firmly.

j_gene	d_gene	v_gene	CDR3aa	CDR3nt
TRBJ2-3	TRBD2	TRBV27	CASSGLAGQTQTDTQYF	TGTGCCAGCAGTGGACTAGCGGGCCAGACCCAAACAGATACGCAGTATTTT
TRBJ1-5	.	TRBV2	CASSVEQGTSNQPQHF	TGTGCCAGCAGCGTTGAACAGGGAACGAGCAATCAGCCCCAGCATTTT
TRBJ1-2	.	TRBV5-5	CASSLGDTLHYGYTF	TGTGCCAGCAGCTTGGGAGACACCCTGCACTATGGCTACACCTTC
TRBJ2-1	TRBD2	TRBV5-6	CASSSLTSGSSNEQFF	TGTGCCAGCAGCTCCCTAACTAGCGGGAGTTCCAATGAGCAGTTCTTC
TRBJ2-1	TRBD1	TRBV11-2	CASSSSGGQEFF	TGTGCCAGCAGCTCTTCAGGGGGTCAAGAGTTCTTC
TRBJ2-6	.	TRBV30	CAWRRTAGANVLTF	TGTGCCTGGAGGAGGACAGCCGGGGCCAACGTCCTGACTTTC
TRBJ1-1	.	TRBV5-4	CASSPRAAVNTEAFF	TGTGCCAGCAGCCCCAGGGCGGCAGTTAACACTGAAGCTTTCTTT
TRBJ2-7	.	TRBV3-1/TRBV3-2	CASSQGGLGEQYF	TGTGCCAGCAGCCAAGGCGGGCTCGGGGAGCAGTACTTC
TRBJ1-5	.	TRBV5-4	CASSPGRDSNQPQHF	TGTGCCAGCAGCCCCGGACGGGATAGCAATCAGCCCCAGCATTTT
TRBJ2-2	TRBD2	TRBV6-5	CASSGTSVSTGELFF	TGTGCCAGCAGCGGGACTAGCGTAAGCACCGGGGAGCTGTTTTTT
TRBJ1-2	.	TRBV6-1	CASSESFQYYGYTF	TGTGCCAGCAGTGAATCCTTCCAGTACTATGGCTACACCTTC
TRBJ2-7	TRBD2	TRBV28	CASTARLAGAYEQYF	TGTGCCAGCACCGCCCGACTAGCGGGAGCCTACGAGCAGTACTTC
TRBJ1-5	.	TRBV7-2	CASSLIPSSPQHF	TGTGCCAGCAGCTTAATCCCCTCTTCTCCCCAGCATTTT
TRBJ2-3	TRBD2	TRBV4-2	CASSQLAGVADTQYF	TGTGCCAGCAGCCAACTAGCGGGAGTCGCAGATACGCAGTATTTT
TRBJ2-2	.	TRBV5-4	CASSLAETGELFF	TGTGCCAGCAGCTTGGCTGAGACCGGGGAGCTGTTTTTT